Presented here are 5 T cell receptor beta chains from one specimen sequenced in a study of T cell repertoires in ileal Crohn's disease. Sequencing used immunoSEQ multiplex PCR; TCRdb keeps in-frame clones, though not all of them. The sample lists some 3,500 clones; roughly 78% were seen once. Lamina propria lymphocytes from surgical specimens were isolated on a density gradient before sorting. The source material was CD4+ T cells sorted from the ileum. Receptors were obtained from an adult with Crohn's disease.

There are a few counts of this clone. CDR3 sequence (DNA): TGCGCCAGCAGCCCGGGACAGCAAGAGACCCAGTACTTC. It specifies CASSPGQQETQYF. The chain employs TRBV4-1 and TRBJ2-5; 7 bases map to TRBD1. Germline values: CDR1 MGHRA, CDR2 YSYEKL. V gave up 4 bases and J gave up 2 bases; unmatched junction bases: 1. There are 13 residues in the CDR3.

The chain recombines TRBV7-2 with TRBJ2-3, with a weak D call TRBD1 (5 bases). The CDR3 length is 13 residues. The V gene lost 2 bases and the J gene lost 9 bases, with 12 bases spanning the gap. Germline V gives CDR1 SGHTA, CDR2 FQGNSA. The CDR3 region is CASSLRAGHTQYF. DNA of the CDR3: TGTGCCAGCAGCTTAAGGGCAGGGCACACGCAGTATTTT.

About this clone itself: Other DNA sequences of this sample code for an identical CDR3. The chain carries TRBV15 and TRBJ2-5; TRBD2 is a possible D gene (6 bases). Trimming stripped 0 bases from V and 2 bases from J, with 7 bases between. The CDR3 runs to 14 residues. Germline CDR1 and CDR2: LNHNV and YYDKDF (reference sequence). In nucleotides, the CDR3 is TGTGCCACCAGCAGAGATCGGGGGCAAGAGACCCAGTACTTC. Translation gives CATSRDRGQETQYF.

The chain has TRBV14 and TRBJ2-5, with 7 bases identical to TRBD2. CDR3 length: 15 amino acids. V lost 0 bases to trimming and J lost 5 bases; unmatched junction nucleotides: 6. Per the germline V gene, CDR1 is SGHDN and CDR2 is FVKESK. The chain's CDR3 is CASSQEKGGWETQYF. Written as DNA, the CDR3 is TGTGCCAGCAGCCAAGAGAAGGGAGGGTGGGAGACCCAGTACTTC.

This chain uses TRBV5-1 with TRBJ2-3; 8 bases match TRBD1. Looked up from germline, CDR1 is SGHRS and CDR2 is YFSETQ. The CDR3 loop spans 15 amino acids. V shed 4 bases, J shed 6 bases, and the junction held 10 bases outside the gene matches. The CDR3 coding sequence is TGCGCCAGCAGCCGAGGCCAGGGGGCTGGGGATACGCAGTATTTT. Protein: CASSRGQGAGDTQYF.